A selection of T cell receptor beta chains follows, all from one sample in a study of T cell changes during pregnancy in multiple sclerosis. Data came from immunoSEQ multiplex PCR; TCRdb stores just in-frame clones and leaves some out. Among about 50,000 clones, approximately 93% were seen once, and the ten largest hold approximately 0.31%. Sequencing used CD4+ T cells from peripheral blood mononuclear cells, obtained in the third trimester of pregnancy. The receptors derive from a female donor with multiple sclerosis, enrolled in a pregnancy study. Each CDR3 is given with its conserved first and last residue. The D gene is left open where the match is weak. Some rows have no size entry. The others give once, few or many, or a class for an expanded clone.

abundance	v_gene	j_gene	d_gene	CDR3nt	CDR3aa
-	TRBV6-1	TRBJ1-5	-	TGTGCCAGCAGTGAAATGGGGGGGACTCAGCCCCAGCATTTT	CASSEMGGTQPQHF
-	TRBV11-2	TRBJ2-1	TRBD1	TGTGCCAGCAGCTTAGGTGTGGGGACAGGGGGCAATGAGCAGTTCTTC	CASSLGVGTGGNEQFF
few	TRBV2	TRBJ2-3	-	TGTGCCAGCAGTGAAGCGCTATACAGTCCAGATACGCAGTATTTT	CASSEALYSPDTQYF
-	TRBV27	TRBJ1-2	TRBD1	TGTGCCAGCAGTTCAAACAGGGGTGGCTACACCTTC	CASSSNRGGYTF
-	TRBV18	TRBJ1-2	-	TGTGCCAGCTCACCACCCACAGGGCTGAGTCGGGGCTACACCTTC	CASSPPTGLSRGYTF
-	TRBV9	TRBJ1-1	-	TGTGCCAGCAGCCTAGAAGGGGTCATGAACACTGAAGCTTTCTTT	CASSLEGVMNTEAFF
-	TRBV18	TRBJ2-5	-	TGTGCCAGCTCACCACTATCAGAAGAGACCCAGTACTTC	CASSPLSEETQYF
-	TRBV6-5	TRBJ1-2	TRBD1	TGTGCCAGCAGTTACTCGGGCGGACAGGTCTATGGCTACACCTTC	CASSYSGGQVYGYTF
-	TRBV6-1	TRBJ2-1	-	TGTGCCAGCGTGGGGGGTGCGGTACTCTACAATGAGCAGTTCTTC	CASVGGAVLYNEQFF
few	TRBV2	TRBJ1-5	-	TGTGCCAGCCGTGTGGAGAGTGGGAATCAGCCCCAGCATTTT	CASRVESGNQPQHF
-	TRBV7-2	TRBJ2-7	-	TGTGCCAGCAGCTCAGTAGCAGCGCCCCTCGAGCAGTACTTC	CASSSVAAPLEQYF
-	TRBV7-2	TRBJ1-4	-	TGTGCCAGCAGCTTACAGGGTACCCCTAATGAAAAACTGTTTTTT	CASSLQGTPNEKLFF
-	TRBV2	TRBJ1-5	-	TGTGCCAGCAGCGATAAGGGGAATAGCAATCAGCCCCAGCATTTT	CASSDKGNSNQPQHF
-	TRBV7-8	TRBJ1-6	TRBD1	TGTGCCAGCAGCCCAACTTGGACAGGGGGTGGTAATTCACCCCTCCACTTT	CASSPTWTGGGNSPLHF
-	TRBV5-8	TRBJ1-2	TRBD1	TGTGCCAGCATCCTTTCGGGACAGGGAGATCATGGCTACACCTTC	CASILSGQGDHGYTF
-	TRBV28	TRBJ2-3	TRBD2	TGTGCCAGCAGTTTACTAGCGGCCACAGATACGCAGTATTTT	CASSLLAATDTQYF
-	TRBV7-9	TRBJ2-7	TRBD2	TGTGCCAGCAGCCCTGGCGGGAGGGCCGGCGAGCAGTACTTC	CASSPGGRAGEQYF
-	TRBV9	TRBJ2-2	TRBD2	TGTGCCAGCAGCCCCAGTTTTGGCGGGAGGGGGCTGAACACCGGGGAGCTGTTTTTT	CASSPSFGGRGLNTGELFF
-	TRBV5-6	TRBJ2-1	-	TGTGCCAGCAGCTTGTGGCCTAGCAATGAGCAGTTCTTC	CASSLWPSNEQFF
-	TRBV7-3	TRBJ2-2	-	TGTGCCAGCAGCTTATCTAAAACCGGGGAGCTGTTTTTT	CASSLSKTGELFF